One and the same sample provided the 12 T cell receptor beta chains below, sequenced in a study of human T cells and chemical hapten exposure. TCRdb reprocessed the RACE reads via MiXCR and lists one record per CDR3 protein. The sample includes some 71,000 distinct CDR3 sequences, around 10% of them seen just once. Time point meaning: patch test 3, about 24 weeks after DPC sensitization. Noted treatment: therapeutic diphenylcyclopropenone sensitization with weekly scalp DPC. The source material was whole blood, sampled in connection with sensitization to the hapten diphenylcyclopropenone (DPC). The receptors originated from a woman aged 45-59 years with alopecia areata. Some clones in this sample may be carry-over from other donors' samples.

This clonotype was seen more than once but under ten times. Compared with germline, one end of the junction differs, possibly owing to a read error. The rearrangement joins TRBV28 to TRBJ2-3; 7 nucleotides align to TRBD1. CDR3 length: 12 amino acids. Germline V lookup: CDR1 MDHEN, CDR2 SYDVKM. CDR3 sequence: CAGDPDRASCGF. The CDR3 DNA follows: TGTGCCGGTGACCCCGACAGGGCTAGTTGTGGTTTT.

The table lists this clonotype with many counts. The CDR3: CSVGWNTGELFF. Here the CDR3 DNA reads TGCAGCGTTGGGTGGAACACCGGGGAGCTGTTTTTT. The rearrangement uses TRBV29-1 and TRBJ2-2; D not resolved. V was clipped by 4 bases and J by 1 base, with 4 bases between them. Germline assignment: CDR1 SQVTM and CDR2 ANQGSEA. The CDR3 sequence is 12 residues long.

The sample holds many counts of this clonotype. The chain employs TRBV6-2 or TRBV6-3 and TRBJ2-3, with 9 bases aligning to TRBD1. CDR3 length equals 15 residues. The trim removed 6 bases at V and 7 bases at J, leaving 11 bases unmatched. The germline gives CDR1 MNHEY, CDR2 SVGEGT. CDR3: CASSHHTTGGNTQYF. In nucleotides, the CDR3 is TGTGCCAGCAGCCACCATACAACAGGGGGCAATACGCAGTATTTT.

The rearrangement links TRBV18 to TRBJ1-2; D is ambiguous. V dropped 3 bases and J dropped 5 bases, with 13 bases sitting between them. This CDR3 contains 14 residues. Germline-derived CDR1 and CDR2 are KGHSH and LQKENI. CDR3 nucleotides: TGTGCCAGCTCACCCCGAATGTTACAGTATGGCTACACCTTC. Translated: CASSPRMLQYGYTF.

The chain is built from TRBV11-2 and TRBJ2-1, with 11 bases matching TRBD2. Per the germline V gene, CDR1 is SGHAT and CDR2 is FQNNGV. After removal of 5 bases from V and 4 bases from J, the junction contained 4 bases not matched to a gene. The length of the CDR3 is 15 residues. For the CDR3, the DNA is TGTGCCAGCAGCCGAACTAGCGGGGGATACAATGAGCAGTTCTTC. It encodes CASSRTSGGYNEQFF.

This clonotype has a handful of counts. The J gene is TRBJ1-1, the V gene TRBV2, with TRBD1 as a possible D gene (5 bases). V was clipped by 6 bases and J by 11 bases, with 19 bases between them. The CDR3 has 13 residues. Germline V gene sequence: CDR1 SNHLY, CDR2 FYNNEI. CDR3 amino acids: CASRTRAVLVAFF. The DNA for the CDR3 is TGTGCCAGCAGAACCAGGGCGGTTCTGGTGGCTTTCTTT.

This clonotype was counted between two and nine times. The chain combines TRBV14 with TRBJ1-1; a possible D gene is TRBD1 (6 bases). Trimming removed 2 bases at V and 0 bases at J, with 10 bases between. Germline lookup yields CDR1 SGHDN and CDR2 FVKESK. The CDR3 length is 15 residues. The CDR3 DNA sequence: TGTGCCAGCAGCCAATTCGGACAGTTGAACACTGAAGCTTTCTTT. It encodes CASSQFGQLNTEAFF. The full variable domain, its missing parts supplied by reference TRBV14 and TRBJ1-1, is EAGVTQFPSHSVIEKGQTVTLRCDPISGHDNLYWYRRVMGKEIKFLLHFVKESKQDESGMPNNRFLAERTGGTYSTLKVQPAELEDSGVYFCASSQFGQLNTEAFFGQGTRLTVV.

There are a few counts of this clonotype. The rearrangement uses TRBV7-2 and TRBJ1-6; a possible D gene is TRBD1 (5 bases). The germline V and J ends were trimmed by 5 bases and 10 bases, with 15 bases remaining between them. CDR1 SGHTA and CDR2 FQGNSA come from the germline V gene. This CDR3 has 14 residues. The DNA of the CDR3 is TGTGCCAGCAGCACGGGGACTGAGGGATCACCCCTCCACTTT. Its protein product is CASSTGTEGSPLHF.

The table lists this clonotype with many counts. The chain links TRBV6-2 or TRBV6-3 to TRBJ2-5; 11 bases map to TRBD2. The V segment lost 5 bases and the J segment 5 bases; nucleotides outside the gene matches: 7. This CDR3 region has 15 residues. In germline, CDR1 is MNHEY, CDR2 SVGEGT. The CDR3 bases are TGTGCCAGCAGTGTTAGCGGGGGGGCATCCGAGACCCAGTACTTC. It yields the protein CASSVSGGASETQYF.

This clonotype was seen many times. The chain uses TRBV3-1 and TRBJ2-5; TRBD1 aligns across 9 bases. CDR1 is LGHDT, CDR2 YNNKEL, per germline (reference sequence). V lost 4 bases to trimming and J lost 3 bases; unmatched junction nucleotides: 3. CDR3 length: 14 residues. CDR3 in amino acids: CASSRRTGEETQYF. CDR3 nucleotide sequence: TGTGCCAGCAGCCGTCGGACAGGGGAAGAGACCCAGTACTTC.

This clonotype was found many times. This rearrangement joins TRBV7-2 to TRBJ2-3, with 11 positions matching TRBD2. Germline CDR1 reads SGHTA; CDR2 reads FQGNSA. The length of the CDR3 is 17 residues. V was clipped by 1 base and J by 5 bases; unmatched bases: 8. This CDR3 reads CASSLEALAGAGDTQYF. Written as DNA, the CDR3 is TGTGCCAGCAGCTTAGAGGCACTAGCGGGGGCCGGAGATACGCAGTATTTT.

In this sample, this clonotype turned up many times. The chain couples TRBV7-9 to TRBJ2-7; 7 bases map to TRBD1. With 5 bases clipped from V and 2 bases from J, the junction kept 12 bases outside the gene matches. This CDR3 has 16 amino acids. Germline values: CDR1 SEHNR, CDR2 FQNEAQ (reference sequence). CDR3 in amino acids: CASSAAQGQKTYEQYF. For the CDR3, the DNA is TGTGCCAGCAGCGCCGCACAGGGACAGAAAACCTACGAGCAGTACTTC.